This T cell receptor beta chain was obtained from a study of cytomegalovirus exposure and HLA in healthy donors. CDR1 and CDR2 (germline): LNHNV, YYDKDF (reference sequence). This CDR3 spans 14 amino acids. The ends lost 0 bases at V and 7 bases at J; junction bases unmatched: 5. The PCR used 60 Vbeta and 13 Jbeta primers. Data came from immunoSEQ multiplex PCR; TCRdb stores just in-frame clones and leaves some out. The sample lists over 150,000 clones; about four fifths were seen once. Study conclusions and caveats: Sequencing likely produced, as an artifact, a cluster of highly shared sequence variants. Evidence from a later analysis indicated that most CMV-associated TCR beta chains looked HLA-restricted.

In the case of this clone: Its cognate antigen is unknown.

The sequenced sample consisted of PBMCs. The source of this sequence is a woman aged 25 to 39 in good health and CMV-seropositive. The genes are TRBV15 and TRBJ2-5; 7 bases fit TRBD2. The CDR3 nucleotides are TGTGCCACCAGCAGAGATTACTGGGGGGGGACCCAGTACTTC. Translating it yields CATSRDYWGGTQYF.